The entry that follows covers one TCR beta chain sequence. Authors' methods: Nucleated cell number was recorded as an estimate derived from reference gene primer amplification. This table comes from immunoSEQ multiplex PCR, and its TCRdb copy is limited to in-frame clones, with some not included. That table furnishes V, J and clone size, whereas the DNA furnished D and trimming. The table includes about 91,000 clones, 88% detected once. CDR1 is SNHLY, CDR2 FYNNEI, per germline. The CDR3 length is 16 residues. The trim removed 4 bases at V and 5 bases at J, leaving 11 bases unmatched. This sample stems from a study of blood T cell repertoires in COVID-19. Study at large: Samples came from the United States, Italy and Spain, spanning acute and convalescent COVID-19. From T cells, B-cell-depleted T cells, or PBMCs came the material, which was cDNA or gDNA.

The TCR was taken from a woman aged 70-85 years with acute or convalescent COVID-19. The sequencing input was peripheral blood. V and J are TRBV2 and TRBJ2-5; 9 bases match TRBD1. The CDR3 DNA sequence: TGTGCCAGCAGTGCACAACAGGGGGCCCAGGGGGAGACCCAGTACTTC. Protein product: CASSAQQGAQGETQYF.